These 17 T cell receptor beta chains were all obtained from the same sample, sequenced in a study of early T cells in non-severe SARS-CoV-2 infection. TCRdb called the 5' RACE reads again in MiXCR, with one record for every CDR3 protein. This table holds around 58,000 distinct CDR3 sequences, about an eighth found once. The specimen sequenced was whole blood. The receptors here all came from an adult who was a healthcare worker with PCR-confirmed SARS-CoV-2 infection or an uninfected control (not recorded which).

V and J are TRBV4-1 and TRBJ1-1; D might be TRBD1 (6 bases). Germline V lookup: CDR1 MGHRA, CDR2 YSYEKL. Trimming pared 6 bases from V and 1 base from J, leaving 12 bases between. The CDR3 contains 14 residues. CDR3 nucleotide sequence: TGCGCCAGCAGGGGGACACTTAAGAACACTGAAGCTTTCTTT. Translating it yields CASRGTLKNTEAFF.

This clonotype is a singleton in its sample. The genes are TRBV11-1 and TRBJ1-1, with D unresolved. CDR3 length equals 13 residues. The V gene lost 3 bases and the J gene lost 4 bases, with 9 bases spanning the gap. The V gene's germline CDR1 is SGHAT and CDR2 FQDESV (reference sequence). CDR3 bases: TGTGCCAGCAGCTTCGGACGGCTCACTGAAGCTTTCTTT. Its translation: CASSFGRLTEAFF. Full variable domain (outside the CDR3, taken from reference TRBV11-1 and TRBJ1-1): EAEVAQSPRYKITEKSQAVAFWCDPISGHATLYWYRQILGQGPELLVQFQDESVVDDSQLPKDRFSAERLKGVDSTLKIQPAELGDSAMYLCASSFGRLTEAFFGQGTRLTVV.

This clonotype is a singleton in its sample. The chain combines TRBV29-1 with TRBJ2-3; D is unclear. Trimming left V 4 bases short and J 6 bases short, with 11 bases between. There are 12 residues in the CDR3. The V gene's germline CDR1 is SQVTM and CDR2 ANQGSEA. The CDR3 nucleotides are TGCAGCGTTGGACTGATCACTGATACGCAGTATTTT. This translates into CSVGLITDTQYF.

This clonotype turned up a few times. The J gene is TRBJ1-6, the V gene TRBV20-1; 10 bases agree with TRBD1. This CDR3 has 16 amino acids. Germline CDR1 DFQATT, CDR2 SNEGSKA (reference sequence). Trimming took 0 bases from V and 7 from J; bases not matched to a gene: 6. CDR3 nucleotides: TGCAGTGCTAGAGATCCGACAGGGGGCTTGAATTCACCCCTCCACTTT. It codes for CSARDPTGGLNSPLHF.

This clonotype was counted at least ten times. The V gene is TRBV18, the J gene TRBJ1-1; D perhaps matches TRBD1 (5 bases). Germline V CDR1 and CDR2: KGHSH, LQKENI. Trimming pared 3 bases from V and 4 bases from J, leaving 15 bases between. The CDR3 has 15 amino acids. Here the CDR3 reads CASSPTVQVSTEAFF. The DNA for the CDR3 is TGTGCCAGCTCACCGACAGTTCAGGTTTCCACTGAAGCTTTCTTT.

This clonotype came up many times. CDR3 region: CASSLPSGGSIGKNIQYF. The CDR3 nucleotides read TGTGCCAGCAGCCTTCCTTCCGGCGGGAGTATCGGCAAAAACATTCAGTACTTC. The chain recombines TRBV4-2 with TRBJ2-4; 7 bases are shared with TRBD2. With V trimmed by 4 bases and J by 3 bases, 15 bases remained unmatched. The CDR3 runs to 18 residues. CDR1 is LGHNA and CDR2 is YNFKEQ in the germline V gene.

This clonotype turned up a few times. The chain combines TRBV20-1 with TRBJ1-6; D perhaps matches TRBD1 (5 bases). Between the trimmed V and J ends, which lost 3 bases and 7 bases, there was a span of 16 bases. Germline V CDR1 and CDR2: DFQATT, SNEGSKA (reference sequence). The CDR3 sequence is 15 residues long. This CDR3 is CSASNGGSGNSPLHF. The CDR3 region has the DNA TGCAGTGCTAGTAACGGGGGTTCGGGGAATTCACCCCTCCACTTT.

The chain joins TRBV28 to TRBJ2-7; either TRBD1 or TRBD2 may supply D (5 bases each). This CDR3 comprises 12 residues. CDR1 and CDR2 (germline): MDHEN, SYDVKM. V lost 5 bases to trimming and J lost 9 bases, with 14 bases between them. The CDR3 bases are TGTGCCAGCAGTCCCCCCCGGGGCCCGCAGTACTTC. Protein product: CASSPPRGPQYF. The full variable domain, completed using reference TRBV28 and TRBJ2-7, is DVKVTQSSRYLVKRTGEKVFLECVQDMDHENMFWYRQDPGLGLRLIYFSYDVKMKEKGDIPEGYSVSREKKERFSLILESASTNQTSMYLCASSPPRGPQYFGPGTRLTVT.

This clonotype was recorded many times. The chain links TRBV4-3 to TRBJ2-6; tentatively, D is TRBD1 (5 bases). The V end lost 0 bases, the J end lost 0 bases, and 9 bases lay between the germline ends. This CDR3 contains 17 residues. The germline CDR1 and CDR2 sequences are LGHNA and YSLEER. The CDR3 DNA follows: TGCGCCAGCAGCCAAGAGGGGCAGGCCTCTGGGGCCAACGTCCTGACTTTC. Its translation: CASSQEGQASGANVLTF.

The genes are TRBV12-3 or TRBV12-4 and TRBJ2-7; tentatively, D is TRBD1 (6 bases). This CDR3 region has 14 residues. Trimming removed 7 bases from V and 2 bases from J, with 15 bases in between. CDR3 sequence (DNA): TGTGCCAGCACCCCGGACAGCCCTCCCTACGAGCAGTACTTC. Translated, it gives CASTPDSPPYEQYF.

The gene calls are TRBV7-8 and TRBJ2-7; TRBD2 matches at 9 bases. In germline, CDR1 is SGHVS, CDR2 FQNEAQ. V dropped 5 bases and J dropped 1; count of bases not matched to a gene: 6. The length of the CDR3 is 15 residues. The CDR3 coding sequence is TGTGCCAGCAGCCCGACTAGCGGAGATTCCTACGAGCAGTACTTC. Protein: CASSPTSGDSYEQYF.

Comment on this clonotype: A clone one base away is much larger, so this may be a read error. This rearrangement joins TRBV12-3 or TRBV12-4 to TRBJ1-5; D gene uncertain. Trimming left V 1 base short and J 0 bases short, with 4 bases between. This CDR3 has 14 amino acids. The CDR3 DNA follows: TGTGCCAGCAGTTTAGGGGATAGCAATCAGCCCCAGCATTTT. It is translated as CASSLGDSNQPQHF.

This clonotype was detected a few times. The rearrangement links TRBV6-1 to TRBJ2-3, with 8 bases aligning to TRBD2. Trimming cost V 4 bases and J 6 bases; bases outside gene matches: 6. CDR1 and CDR2 from the germline V gene are MNHNS and SASEGT. The CDR3 runs 14 residues. The CDR3 region is CASSGSGGPDTQYF. The CDR3 DNA reads TGTGCCAGCAGTGGATCGGGGGGGCCCGATACGCAGTATTTT.

This clonotype has more than one count but fewer than ten. J is TRBJ2-4 and V is TRBV29-1; 7 nucleotides line up with TRBD2. This CDR3 has 14 amino acids. CDR1 and CDR2 from the germline V gene are SQVTM and ANQGSEA. Unmatched junction bases numbered 11, after V lost 4 bases and J lost 8 bases. The CDR3 region has the DNA TGCAGCGTTGCCCCAGCGGGGATTGGCGACATTCAGTACTTC. It is translated as CSVAPAGIGDIQYF.

In this sample, this clonotype turned up many times. The gene calls are TRBV30 and TRBJ2-7, with D perhaps matching TRBD2 (6 bases). The germline V and J ends were trimmed by 3 bases and 3 bases, with 21 bases remaining between them. There are 16 residues in the CDR3. Germline CDR1 is GTSNPN and CDR2 is SVGIG (reference sequence). The CDR3 nucleotides are TGTGCCTGGAGCCGTACTGAGCGGGTTTATCGCTACGAGCAGTACTTC. Its protein product is CAWSRTERVYRYEQYF. The full variable domain, completed using reference TRBV30 and TRBJ2-7, is SQTIHQWPATLVQPVGSPLSLECTVEGTSNPNLYWYRQAAGRGLQLLFYSVGIGQISSEVPQNLSASRPQDRQFILSSKKLLLSDSGFYLCAWSRTERVYRYEQYFGPGTRLTVT.

This clonotype was counted many times. The V and J genes are TRBV28 and TRBJ2-7, with a possible D match to TRBD2 (6 bases). The CDR3 is 17 residues long. Germline lookup yields CDR1 MDHEN and CDR2 SYDVKM. Trimming removed 3 bases from V and 3 bases from J, with 21 bases in between. CDR3 in amino acids: CASSFVGGPDRGYEQYF. In DNA, the CDR3 is TGTGCCAGCAGTTTTGTGGGGGGACCGGATAGGGGCTACGAGCAGTACTTC.

V is TRBV9 and J is TRBJ2-7; D is unresolved. The CDR3 spans 14 residues. Trimming took off 4 bases at V and 4 bases at J, with 15 bases between the two ends. From germline, CDR1 is SGDLS and CDR2 YYNGEE. CDR3 nucleotides: TGTGCCAGCAGCCCCCGCGGAAGGGATTACGAGCAGTACTTC. It encodes CASSPRGRDYEQYF.